A selection of T cell receptor beta chains follows, all from one sample in a study of blood T cell repertoires in COVID-19. TCRdb keeps only in-frame clones here, not all; method: immunoSEQ multiplex PCR. In the table there are about 110,000 clones, 70% to 90% of which are singletons. The sequencing input was peripheral blood. These receptors were obtained from a human donor in a cohort sampled during active COVID-19. Both conserved end residues are part of each CDR3. The order of the fields is CDR3 protein, CDR3 DNA, D gene, V gene, clone size, CDR3 length, J gene. D genes are given only for firm matches. Size is stated for part of the rows, as once, few or many counts, or as a class when the clone is expanded.

CASSPGQGAVTEAFF | TGTGCCAGCTCACCCGGACAGGGGGCAGTCACTGAAGCTTTCTTT | TRBD1 | TRBV18 | . | 15 | TRBJ1-1
CASSYIRQEAFF | TGTGCCAGCAGTTACATCAGACAGGAAGCTTTCTTT | . | TRBV6-2/TRBV6-3 | once | 12 | TRBJ1-1
CASSLFLTSGGYEQYF | TGTGCCAGCAGCTTATTTTTGACTAGCGGGGGATACGAGCAGTACTTC | TRBD2 | TRBV7-2 | . | 16 | TRBJ2-7
CASSFDTTNYGYTF | TGTGCCAGCAGCTTCGATACTACTAACTATGGCTACACCTTC | . | TRBV7-9 | once | 14 | TRBJ1-2
CASRVGTGKGYGYTF | TGTGCCAGCAGAGTGGGGACAGGAAAGGGGTATGGCTACACCTTC | TRBD1 | TRBV28 | . | 15 | TRBJ1-2
CASSATSGSLETQYF | TGTGCCAGCAGCGCGACTAGCGGGAGTCTAGAGACCCAGTACTTC | TRBD2 | TRBV2 | . | 15 | TRBJ2-5
CSGAQVLSSYNEQFF | TGCAGCGGAGCACAGGTTCTTAGCTCCTACAATGAGCAGTTCTTC | . | TRBV29-1 | . | 15 | TRBJ2-1
CASSSRLAGGTDTQYF | TGTGCCAGCAGCTCCCGACTAGCGGGAGGGACAGATACGCAGTATTTT | TRBD2 | TRBV7-3 | . | 16 | TRBJ2-3
CSASGEKETQYF | TGCAGTGCTAGTGGGGAGAAAGAGACCCAGTACTTC | . | TRBV20-1 | . | 12 | TRBJ2-5
CASSRGLAGLTDTQYF | TGTGCCAGCAGTAGGGGACTAGCGGGGTTGACAGATACGCAGTATTTT | TRBD2 | TRBV2 | . | 16 | TRBJ2-3
CASRSFGQTEAFF | TGTGCCAGCAGATCCTTTGGACAGACTGAAGCTTTCTTT | . | TRBV28 | . | 13 | TRBJ1-1
CASSLRGRTDSPLHF | TGTGCCAGCAGCTTAAGGGGGAGAACGGATTCACCCCTCCACTTT | . | TRBV7-2 | few | 15 | TRBJ1-6
CASSLVQGTDTQYF | TGCGCCAGCAGCTTGGTTCAGGGGACAGATACGCAGTATTTT | . | TRBV5-1 | . | 14 | TRBJ2-3